A single sample is the source of the 8 T cell receptor beta chains below, sequenced in a study of human T cells and chemical hapten exposure. One entry per CDR3 protein, called by TCRdb with MiXCR from the RACE reads. Among about 340,000 distinct CDR3 sequences listed, approximately 6.3% were seen once. The time point was: patch test 1, 2 weeks after DPC sensitization. Treatment specified: therapeutic diphenylcyclopropenone sensitization with weekly scalp DPC. Sequences were derived from whole blood, sampled in connection with sensitization to the hapten diphenylcyclopropenone (DPC). These receptors were taken from a young woman with alopecia areata. Some clones in this sample may be carry-over from other donors' samples.

The V call is TRBV28, the J call TRBJ2-7, with TRBD1 matching 8 bases. V was clipped by 10 bases and J by 7 bases; unmatched bases: 9. From germline, CDR1 is MDHEN and CDR2 SYDVKM. This CDR3 contains 12 residues. CDR3 sequence: CATTTGGKEQYF. The CDR3 coding sequence is TGTGCCACCACAACAGGGGGAAAGGAGCAGTACTTC.

The chain is built from TRBV7-3 and TRBJ1-1; possibly TRBD1 for D (6 bases). Looked up from germline, CDR1 is SGHTA and CDR2 is FQGTGA. The V and J ends lost 5 bases and 11 bases respectively, with 18 bases between them. The length of the CDR3 is 13 residues. CDR3 sequence (DNA): TGTGCCAGCAGCGCGAATGTACAGGGATACGCTTTCTTT. Protein sequence: CASSANVQGYAFF.

This clonotype came up a few times. V and J are TRBV12-3 or TRBV12-4 and TRBJ2-6, with D perhaps matching TRBD1 or TRBD2 (5 bases each). Trimming removed 6 bases at V and 4 bases at J, with 13 bases between. The CDR3 has 15 amino acids. This chain's CDR3 is CASRLRGAGANVLTF. DNA for the CDR3: TGTGCCAGCAGACTACGGGGCGCGGGGGCCAACGTCCTGACTTTC.

This clonotype has a count of ten or more. The chain uses TRBV20-1 and TRBJ1-4; no definite D call. Trimming left V 0 bases short and J 0 bases short, with 8 bases between. The length of the CDR3 is 15 residues. Germline V gene sequence: CDR1 DFQATT, CDR2 SNEGSKA (reference sequence). CDR3 residues: CSAREDAATNEKLFF. Here the CDR3 DNA reads TGCAGTGCTAGAGAAGACGCTGCAACTAATGAAAAACTGTTTTTT.

This chain links TRBV6-2 or TRBV6-3 with TRBJ2-5; either TRBD1 or TRBD2 may fit D (5 bases each). The CDR3 runs 14 residues. V lost 8 bases to trimming and J lost 1 base, with 14 bases between them. Germline-derived CDR1 and CDR2 are MNHEY and SVGEGT. The chain's CDR3 is CASCIWGRQETQYF. CDR3 nucleotide sequence: TGTGCCAGCTGTATCTGGGGACGCCAAGAGACCCAGTACTTC.

This clonotype was counted a few times. The junction and the germline gene differ at one end; a read error may be behind it. This rearrangement joins TRBV4-3 to TRBJ1-4; no clear D. CDR1 and CDR2 (germline): LGHNA, YSLEER. The CDR3 runs 16 residues. CDR3 DNA: TGCGCCAGCAGTCAAGACCCGGGAGGATCGAGTGAAAAACTGTTTTTT. Translating gives CASSQDPGGSSEKLFF.

This clonotype has more than one count but fewer than ten. The chain recombines TRBV12-3 or TRBV12-4 with TRBJ2-2; TRBD2 aligns across 12 bases. The CDR3 length is 17 residues. J gave up 6 bases and V 7 bases, and 12 bases lay outside the gene matches. CDR3 sequence (DNA): TGTGCCAGCATTCTTCTCCTAGCGGGGGGGCTCGCCGGGGAGCTGTTTTTT. This codes for CASILLLAGGLAGELFF.

This chain uses TRBV6-2 or TRBV6-3 with TRBJ2-1; D may be TRBD2 (5 bases). With 6 bases removed from V and 8 bases from J, the gap between germline ends came to 11 bases. Germline CDR1 is MNHEY and CDR2 is SVGEGT. The CDR3 covers 12 residues. The DNA for the CDR3 is TGTGCCAGCAGCCCACTAGAGTATGAGCAGTTCTTC. Protein sequence: CASSPLEYEQFF.